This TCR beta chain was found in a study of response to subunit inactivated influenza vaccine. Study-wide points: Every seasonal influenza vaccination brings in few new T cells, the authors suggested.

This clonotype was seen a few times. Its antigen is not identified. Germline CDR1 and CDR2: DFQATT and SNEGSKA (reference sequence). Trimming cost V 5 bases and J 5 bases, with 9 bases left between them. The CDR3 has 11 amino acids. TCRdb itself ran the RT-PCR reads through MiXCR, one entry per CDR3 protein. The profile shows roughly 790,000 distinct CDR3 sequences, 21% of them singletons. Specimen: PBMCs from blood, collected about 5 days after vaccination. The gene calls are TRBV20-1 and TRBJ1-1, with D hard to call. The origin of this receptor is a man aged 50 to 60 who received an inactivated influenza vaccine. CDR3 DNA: TGCAGTGCTGTCCGATTGACTGAAGCTTTCTTT. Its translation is CSAVRLTEAFF.